Listed below are T cell receptor beta chains from one sample, sequenced in a study of response to subunit inactivated influenza vaccine. TCRdb processed the RT-PCR reads anew with MiXCR; each CDR3 protein has one entry. The sample lists 530,000 or so distinct CDR3 sequences, about 10% seen once, with 10% to 13% in the top ten. The material was PBMCs from blood, obtained on the day of vaccination. Source of these receptors: a man aged 45-65 years who received an inactivated influenza vaccine. Each CDR3 is given with its conserved first and last residue. Fields, in order: V gene, clone size, D gene, J gene, CDR3 DNA, CDR3 protein. A D gene is named only where the DNA matches it firmly. Expanded clones are given a class, and other clones once, few, many or no size at all.

v_call: TRBV15
clone_size: few
d_call: -
j_call: TRBJ1-4
cdr3_nt: TGTGCCACCAGCAAGAGAATGGACTCAAATGAAAAACTGTTTTTT
cdr3_aa: CATSKRMDSNEKLFF

v_call: TRBV3-1
clone_size: -
d_call: -
j_call: TRBJ1-2
cdr3_nt: TGTGCCAGCACCCTCGCGGGCGGATACTATGGCTACACCTTC
cdr3_aa: CASTLAGGYYGYTF

v_call: TRBV7-3
clone_size: many
d_call: -
j_call: TRBJ1-1
cdr3_nt: TGTGCCAGCAGACAGACCGCCTTAAATACTGAAGCTTTCTTT
cdr3_aa: CASRQTALNTEAFF

v_call: TRBV24-1
clone_size: many
d_call: -
j_call: TRBJ2-3
cdr3_nt: TGTGCCACCAGTGATTCCCAGAGGCGACAGCAGTATTTT
cdr3_aa: CATSDSQRRQQYF

v_call: TRBV28
clone_size: many
d_call: -
j_call: TRBJ2-7
cdr3_nt: TGTGCCAGCAAGCCGGGACCGCTCTACGAGCAGTACTTC
cdr3_aa: CASKPGPLYEQYF

v_call: TRBV2
clone_size: -
d_call: -
j_call: TRBJ1-2
cdr3_nt: TGTGCCAGCACAACCTCCGGGACGCTGCTTGGAGGCTACACCTTC
cdr3_aa: CASTTSGTLLGGYTF

v_call: TRBV4-1
clone_size: many
d_call: TRBD1
j_call: TRBJ2-2
cdr3_nt: TGCGCCAGCAGCCAAGACCAGGGGGCTAACGGGGAGCTGTTTTTT
cdr3_aa: CASSQDQGANGELFF

v_call: TRBV7-8
clone_size: -
d_call: -
j_call: TRBJ1-1
cdr3_nt: TGTGCCAGCAGCCCCGTGATGAACACTGAAGCTTTCTTT
cdr3_aa: CASSPVMNTEAFF

v_call: TRBV6-2/TRBV6-3
clone_size: few
d_call: -
j_call: TRBJ2-3
cdr3_nt: TGTGCCAGCACCAATCGGGACATCGAGTATTTT
cdr3_aa: CASTNRDIEYF

v_call: TRBV4-3
clone_size: -
d_call: -
j_call: TRBJ1-4
cdr3_nt: TGCGCCAGCAGCCAAAAGAGACTAGGGGAAAAACTGTTTTTT
cdr3_aa: CASSQKRLGEKLFF

v_call: TRBV3-1
clone_size: few
d_call: -
j_call: TRBJ2-7
cdr3_nt: TGTGCCAGCAGCCCTCTTCGGAGACGGGGCGAGCAGTACTTC
cdr3_aa: CASSPLRRRGEQYF

v_call: TRBV25-1
clone_size: few
d_call: -
j_call: TRBJ1-1
cdr3_nt: TGTGCCAGCAGTGATAGAAGGGGCCGAGCTTTCTTT
cdr3_aa: CASSDRRGRAFF

v_call: TRBV5-1
clone_size: -
d_call: -
j_call: TRBJ2-1
cdr3_nt: TGCGCCAGCAGCCTCGGGTCCAGGGTGGCCTACAATGAGCAGTTCTTC
cdr3_aa: CASSLGSRVAYNEQFF

v_call: TRBV2
clone_size: -
d_call: TRBD2
j_call: TRBJ2-5
cdr3_nt: TGTGCCAGCAGCGAAAGCGGGGGAGCTAACCAAGAGACCCAGTACTTC
cdr3_aa: CASSESGGANQETQYF

v_call: TRBV20-1
clone_size: -
d_call: -
j_call: TRBJ2-7
cdr3_nt: TGCAGTGCTAGAGATCTTAGGCGGTGGGAGAACTACGAGCAGTACTTC
cdr3_aa: CSARDLRRWENYEQYF

v_call: TRBV11-1
clone_size: -
d_call: TRBD1
j_call: TRBJ2-7
cdr3_nt: TGTGCCAGCAGCTTAAGGGCCGTGACAGGGCGCGAGCAGTACTTC
cdr3_aa: CASSLRAVTGREQYF

v_call: TRBV5-1
clone_size: -
d_call: TRBD1
j_call: TRBJ2-2
cdr3_nt: TGCGCCAGCAGCGCGGCCGGGACAGCGAACACCGGGGAGCTGTTTTTT
cdr3_aa: CASSAAGTANTGELFF

v_call: TRBV6-1
clone_size: -
d_call: TRBD1
j_call: TRBJ1-1
cdr3_nt: TGTGCCAGCAGCACCACAGGGGCTTTTGTTGAAGCTTTCTTT
cdr3_aa: CASSTTGAFVEAFF

v_call: TRBV5-1
clone_size: few
d_call: -
j_call: TRBJ2-6
cdr3_nt: TGCGCCAGCAGCCCGGAGCCTGTACAGGGTGCTGGGGCCAACGTCCTGACTTTC
cdr3_aa: CASSPEPVQGAGANVLTF

v_call: TRBV6-1
clone_size: -
d_call: -
j_call: TRBJ2-3
cdr3_nt: TGTGCCAGCAGTGATAAGGACTCACGTCTCAGGGATACGCAGTATTTT
cdr3_aa: CASSDKDSRLRDTQYF

v_call: TRBV7-4
clone_size: -
d_call: -
j_call: TRBJ1-5
cdr3_nt: TGTGCCAGCAGCTACCAGTGCAATCAGCCCCAGCATTTT
cdr3_aa: CASSYQCNQPQHF

v_call: TRBV5-1
clone_size: many
d_call: -
j_call: TRBJ2-5
cdr3_nt: TGCGCCAGCAGTAATCAGGGGACCCAAGAGACCCAGTACTTC
cdr3_aa: CASSNQGTQETQYF